These 2 T cell receptor beta chains were sequenced from one sample in a study of CD4+ T cells in melanoma. Sequencing was performed with immunoSEQ multiplex PCR; in TCRdb, only in-frame clones are kept and a portion is missing. The data contain some 10,000 clones, 55% to 75% of them singletons. The sample was cells from a culture (not recorded whether cultured in vitro). All receptors come from a human donor with melanoma.

The chain couples TRBV6-6 to TRBJ1-4; TRBD1 aligns across 10 bases. Germline V gene data show CDR1 as MNHNY and CDR2 as SVGAGI (reference sequence). V gave up 6 bases and J gave up 6 bases; unmatched junction bases: 10. CDR3 length: 16 residues. CDR3 bases: TGTGCCAGCAGCCTGGACAGGGGGTTGACTGATGAAAAACTGTTTTTT. This gives the protein CASSLDRGLTDEKLFF.

The rearrangement joins TRBV7-8 to TRBJ1-6, with unresolved D. Germline CDR1 is SGHVS and CDR2 is FQNEAQ. V lost 3 bases and J 5 bases, leaving 11 bases between the germline ends. CDR3 size: 15 residues. CDR3 DNA: TGTGCCAGCAGCTTGAGCGGGCCAAATAATTCACCCCTCCACTTT. It is translated as CASSLSGPNNSPLHF.